Here is one TCR beta chain with its context. This record belongs to a study of blood T cell repertoires in COVID-19. As for the study in general: Both acute and convalescent COVID-19 samples were obtained from the United States, Italy and Spain. T cells, B-cell-depleted T cells, or PBMCs supplied cDNA or gDNA.

CDR3 length: 13 amino acids. The germline V gene encodes CDR1 LGHNT and CDR2 FRNRAP. V was shortened by 0 bases and J by 4 bases, with 6 bases between the two germline ends. Authors' methods: Reference gene primer amplification gave estimated nucleated cell counts. Sequenced by immunoSEQ multiplex PCR; TCRdb stores in-frame clones only, minus some. D and trimming come from the DNA, and the V and J calls and clone size come from that table. This sample has around 100,000 clones, with just under 85% found just once. V and J are TRBV12-5 and TRBJ2-5, with D tentatively TRBD1 (6 bases). This TCR was sampled from a man between 50 and 59 years old with active or convalescent COVID-19. The sequenced sample was peripheral blood. CDR3 DNA: TGTGCTAGTGGTTTGGTAGGGGGAGAGACCCAGTACTTC. Its protein is CASGLVGGETQYF.